A single sample gave rise to the 21 T cell receptor beta chains below, sequenced in a study of molecular identifiers for immune sequencing clone quantification. One entry per CDR3 protein results from TCRdb running MiXCR on the PCR reads. The data hold approximately 630,000 distinct CDR3 sequences, with roughly 23% observed a single time. The sequenced material came from naive CD8+ T cells from blood, with Jurkat cell RNA spiked in. Subset reported: FACS-sorted CD8+CD4-CCR7+CD45RA+ naive T cells. These receptors were taken from a human donor in good health. Some libraries in this study had Jurkat cell RNA spiked in.

The CDR3: CASSPEGQGIKTQYF. DNA for the CDR3: TGTGCCAGCAGCCCTGAGGGACAGGGGATCAAGACCCAGTACTTC. The chain has TRBV12-3 or TRBV12-4 and TRBJ2-5, with TRBD1 identical over 10 bases. The trim removed 6 bases at V and 6 bases at J, leaving 10 bases unmatched. This CDR3 spans 15 amino acids.

Many counts were recorded for this clonotype. The CDR3 DNA reads as TGTGCCAGTCTAAGAAGAGGGGGCTGTATTTCCTACGAGCAGTACTTC. Translation: CASLRRGGCISYEQYF. This rearrangement joins TRBV25-1 to TRBJ2-7, with 7 bases aligning to TRBD1. CDR1 is MGHDK and CDR2 is SYGVNS in the germline V gene. J lost 1 base, V lost 9 bases, and 15 bases had no gene match. The CDR3 runs to 16 residues.

As for this clonotype: The final CDR3 position lacks the conserved phenylalanine or tryptophan, pointing to a likely read error. The chain couples TRBV6-5 to TRBJ1-6; 8 nucleotides agree with TRBD1. This CDR3 spans 17 amino acids. Germline CDR1 reads MNHEY; CDR2 reads SVGAGI. DNA of the CDR3: TGTGCCAGCAGTCCCGACAGGGGAGGGACCTATAATTCGCCCCTCCACCTT. Translated: CASSPDRGGTYNSPLHL.

As regards this clonotype: One end of the junction fails to match germline, which may point to a read error. The chain recombines TRBV5-1 with TRBJ2-5; D tentatively fits TRBD1 or TRBD2 (5 bases each). The germline CDR1 and CDR2 sequences are SGHRS and YFSETQ. The CDR3 has 17 amino acids. The CDR3 here is CSSSSRGGPAGPETQYF. Here the CDR3 DNA reads TGCTCCAGCAGCTCTCGTGGGGGACCAGCAGGTCCAGAGACCCAGTACTTC.

Note on this clonotype: A clone one base away is much larger, so this may be a read error. The chain carries TRBV12-5 and TRBJ2-5, with D unclear. Per the germline V gene, CDR1 is LGHNT and CDR2 is FRNRAP. CDR3 length: 13 residues. V dropped 10 bases and J dropped 0 bases, with 12 bases sitting between them. The CDR3 nucleotides are TGTGCTAATGCGAAACAGTACCAAGAGACCCAGTACTTC. It yields the protein CANAKQYQETQYF. Full variable domain (outside the CDR3, taken from reference TRBV12-5 and TRBJ2-5): DARVTQTPRHKVTEMGQEVTMRCQPILGHNTVFWYRQTMMQGLELLAYFRNRAPLDDSGMPKDRFSAEMPDATLATLKIQPSEPRDSAVYFCANAKQYQETQYFGPGTRLLVL.

V gene TRBV12-3 or TRBV12-4 combines with J gene TRBJ2-2; D could derive from TRBD1 or TRBD2 (5 bases each). The V end was cut by 1 base, the J end by 8 bases, with 14 bases between. The CDR3 sequence is 15 residues long. The CDR3 protein is CASSLEGWGIGELFF. For the CDR3, the DNA is TGTGCCAGCAGTTTAGAAGGGTGGGGGATTGGGGAGCTGTTTTTT.

In this sample, this clonotype turned up a few times. This rearrangement joins TRBV4-1 to TRBJ1-2; tentatively, D is TRBD1 (5 bases). Germline CDR1 and CDR2: MGHRA and YSYEKL. This CDR3 comprises 17 residues. Between the trimmed V and J ends, which lost 0 bases and 4 bases, there was a span of 18 bases. CDR3 region: CASSQEGIPLGAYGYTF. The CDR3 region has the DNA TGCGCCAGCAGCCAAGAGGGAATACCTCTCGGGGCCTATGGCTACACCTTC.

The table lists this clonotype with a few counts. In DNA form, the CDR3 reads TGTGCCAGCAGCCGCGGACTAGCGGGTCTCAATGAGCAGTTCTTC. Its translation is CASSRGLAGLNEQFF. The chain joins TRBV7-6 to TRBJ2-1; TRBD2 matches 11 bases. CDR1 and CDR2 (germline): SGHVS, FNYEAQ. The V gene end was trimmed by 5 bases and the J gene end by 6 bases; junction bases not matched to a gene: 6. The CDR3 covers 15 residues.

Comment on this clonotype: The CDR3 does not close with the conserved phenylalanine or tryptophan, likely indicating a read error. The CDR3 reads CASSASALLGEQFS. CDR3 nucleotide sequence: TGTGCCAGCAGCGCCTCGGCCCTTCTAGGCGAGCAGTTCTCC. V usage is TRBV7-9 and J usage is TRBJ2-1, with D unresolved. Germline V gives CDR1 SEHNR, CDR2 FQNEAQ (reference sequence). This CDR3 region has 14 residues. V lost 5 bases to trimming and J lost 10 bases, with 18 bases between them.

This clonotype was seen repeatedly, ten times or more. The J gene is TRBJ2-5, the V gene TRBV5-1, with a weak D call TRBD2 (5 bases). This CDR3 has 16 amino acids. Trimming pared 0 bases from V and 1 base from J, leaving 13 bases between. Germline CDR1 SGHRS, CDR2 YFSETQ. CDR3: CASSLGPGGSQETQYF. CDR3 coding DNA: TGCGCCAGCAGCTTGGGGCCCGGCGGGTCCCAAGAGACCCAGTACTTC.

The sample holds a few counts of this clonotype. The gene calls are TRBV13 and TRBJ2-7; D not resolved. CDR1 is PRHDT and CDR2 is FYEKMQ in the germline V gene (reference sequence). The CDR3 contains 11 residues. Trimming took off 1 base at V and 10 bases at J, with 8 bases between the two ends. CDR3 DNA sequence: TGTGCCAGCAGCTTAGAACAAGAACAGTACTTC. It specifies CASSLEQEQYF.

The chain combines TRBV11-2 with TRBJ2-1; TRBD2 agrees at 10 bases. Per germline, CDR1 SGHAT and CDR2 FQNNGV. The CDR3 has 17 amino acids. V shed 3 bases, J shed 7 bases, and the junction held 12 bases outside the gene matches. The CDR3 here is CASSLYSGGRALNEQFF. CDR3 coding DNA: TGTGCCAGCAGCTTGTATAGCGGGGGGAGAGCACTTAATGAGCAGTTCTTC.

The rearrangement uses TRBV2 and TRBJ2-1, with D hard to call. Germline V CDR1 and CDR2: SNHLY, FYNNEI. V was pared by 1 base and J by 7 bases, with 11 bases between. This CDR3 spans 14 amino acids. The CDR3 protein is CASSEGLGYNEQFF. CDR3 DNA sequence: TGTGCCAGCAGTGAAGGCTTGGGGTATAATGAGCAGTTCTTC. Filled out from reference TRBV2 and TRBJ2-1, the complete variable domain reads EPEVTQTPSHQVTQMGQEVILRCVPISNHLYFYWYRQILGQKVEFLVSFYNNEISEKSEIFDDQFSVERPDGSNFTLKIRSTKLEDSAMYFCASSEGLGYNEQFFGPGTRLTVL.

The V and J genes are TRBV14 and TRBJ2-7, with 8 bases identical to TRBD1. Losses at the gene ends were 1 base for V and 3 bases for J; bases not matched to a gene: 5. The V gene's germline CDR1 is SGHDN and CDR2 FVKESK. CDR3 size: 15 residues. CDR3 coding DNA: TGTGCCAGCAGCCAAGGAAGAGGACAGGGCTACGAGCAGTACTTC. Residues: CASSQGRGQGYEQYF.

V gene TRBV30 combines with J gene TRBJ2-1, with TRBD1 identical over 9 bases. Germline V gene lookup returns CDR1 GTSNPN and CDR2 SVGIG (reference sequence). With V trimmed by 2 bases and J by 9 bases, 11 bases remained unmatched. The CDR3 covers 15 residues. In DNA form, the CDR3 reads TGTGCCTGGAGTTCCTCCGGGACAGGGTATGTTGAGCAGTTCTTC. Protein: CAWSSSGTGYVEQFF.

In its sample, this clonotype was seen a few times. The rearrangement links TRBV12-3 or TRBV12-4 to TRBJ2-2; tentative D call: TRBD1 (6 bases). The ends were cut back, 6 bases at V and 6 bases at J, with 14 bases in the middle. There are 14 residues in the CDR3. The CDR3 DNA is TGTGCCAGCAGCCCTAGCAGGGGACCCGGGGAGCTGTTTTTT. It translates to CASSPSRGPGELFF.

The chain employs TRBV19 and TRBJ2-5; the D gene is possibly TRBD2 (6 bases). V lost 6 bases and J 3 bases, leaving 11 bases between the germline ends. CDR1 and CDR2 from the germline V gene are LNHDA and SQIVND (reference sequence). This CDR3 comprises 13 residues. The CDR3 bases are TGTGCCAGTAGCACCGGGGGAGAAGAGACCCAGTACTTC. Translating it yields CASSTGGEETQYF.

This clonotype was recorded a few times. The genes are TRBV4-3 and TRBJ1-1, with D unclear. Looked up from germline, CDR1 is LGHNA and CDR2 is YSLEER. CDR3 length: 15 amino acids. V was cut by 0 bases and J by 3 bases, with 11 bases left in between. Here the CDR3 DNA reads TGCGCCAGCAGCCAAGAGGTGTCGGGGTACACTGAAGCTTTCTTT. Encoded protein: CASSQEVSGYTEAFF.

This clonotype was counted only a few times. This rearrangement joins TRBV12-3 or TRBV12-4 to TRBJ2-1, with 8 bases that match TRBD1. V shed 1 base and J 8 bases; nucleotides not matched to a gene: 10. The CDR3 runs 16 residues. The CDR3 sequence: CASSLERWDRKDEQFF. Here the CDR3 DNA reads TGTGCCAGCAGTTTAGAAAGATGGGACAGGAAGGATGAGCAGTTCTTC.

In the case of this clonotype: The junction departs from germline at one end; a sequencing error may be responsible. V is TRBV7-9 and J is TRBJ1-2, with a weak D call TRBD1 (6 bases). The CDR3 runs to 17 residues. In germline, CDR1 is SEHNR, CDR2 FQNEAQ (reference sequence). This chain's CDR3 is CARSLPLGEAGDYGYTF. The CDR3 bases are TGTGCCCGCAGCTTACCCCTTGGTGAGGCAGGGGACTATGGCTACACCTTC. The full variable domain, with the rest looked up from reference TRBV7-9 and TRBJ1-2, is DTGVSQNPRHKITKRGQNVTFRCDPISEHNRLYWYRQTLGQGPEFLTYFQNEAQLEKSRLLSDRFSAERPKGSFSTLEIQRTEQGDSAMYLCARSLPLGEAGDYGYTFGSGTRLTVV.

There are many counts of this clonotype. The chain employs TRBV29-1 and TRBJ1-1, with TRBD1 matching 7 bases. This CDR3 has 13 amino acids. V shed 7 bases and J 0 bases; nucleotides not matched to a gene: 5. The germline V gene encodes CDR1 SQVTM and CDR2 ANQGSEA. CDR3 loop: CSAIRGMNTEAFF. The DNA of the CDR3 is TGCAGCGCAATCAGGGGGATGAACACTGAAGCTTTCTTT.